These T cell receptor beta chains were read from a single sample in a study of human T cells and chemical hapten exposure. TCRdb reprocessed the RACE reads with MiXCR, giving one entry per CDR3 protein. The table records 74,000 or so distinct CDR3 sequences, approximately 12% of them present only once. The sequenced sample was whole blood, obtained in connection with sensitization to the hapten diphenylcyclopropenone (DPC). The receptors shown here come from an older woman with alopecia areata. Some clones in this sample may be carry-over from other donors' samples. Each CDR3 is given with its conserved first and last residue. A D gene is named only where the DNA matches it firmly.

>TRBV20-1|TRBJ1-1|.
CSARDPQGWVTEAFF
>TRBV6-1|TRBJ1-2|.
CASSDRRQGRGYTF
>TRBV6-2/TRBV6-3|TRBJ1-5|.
CASSYYRRSNQPQHF
>TRBV7-9|TRBJ1-2|.
CASSSAPYGYTF
>TRBV21-1|TRBJ2-1|.
CASSKRLAGGPDEQFF
>TRBV6-5|TRBJ2-7|TRBD2
CASSYGRGEQYF
>TRBV7-9|TRBJ2-1|.
CASSSEDGLGDNEQFF
>TRBV6-6|TRBJ2-7|.
CASSSQWYEQYF
>TRBV20-1|TRBJ1-1|.
CSARAGLNTEAFF
>TRBV11-2|TRBJ1-5|.
CASSPDRFYQPQHF
>TRBV7-2|TRBJ2-1|TRBD2
CASSRSGGAYEQFF
>TRBV19|TRBJ1-5|.
CASNVRYNQPQHF
>TRBV2|TRBJ1-1|.
CASNEFDTEAFF